This is a list of T cell receptor beta chains from one sample in a study of T cell responses to AZD1222 COVID-19 vaccine. Profiled with immunoSEQ multiplex PCR; TCRdb holds only in-frame clones, not every one. Found here are roughly 180,000 clones, 90% of them singletons; the top ten hold about 3%. This material consisted of peripheral blood, taken on day 0 of AZD1222 vaccination. Receptors were obtained from an adult in good health. Both conserved end residues are part of each CDR3. Each record gives: J gene, D gene, clone size, V gene, CDR3 DNA, CDR3 protein. A D gene is named only where the DNA matches it firmly. Some rows mark clone size as missing; the rest say once, few, many or name a class of expanded clone.

J: TRBJ1-2
D: TRBD1
size: -
V: TRBV2
DNA: TGTGCCAGCAGTGACTTGACAGGGGGCGTGTATGGCTACACCTTC
CDR3: CASSDLTGGVYGYTF

J: TRBJ2-5
D: -
size: once
V: TRBV7-8
DNA: TGTGCCAGCAGCTTAGCGTTTAGCTTGAGGGGGGCCCAAGAGACCCAGTACTTC
CDR3: CASSLAFSLRGAQETQYF

J: TRBJ2-3
D: TRBD1
size: -
V: TRBV6-5
DNA: TGTGCCAGCAAAACCGGGACAGGGCCGACAGATACGCAGTATTTT
CDR3: CASKTGTGPTDTQYF

J: TRBJ1-2
D: TRBD1
size: -
V: TRBV15
DNA: TGTGCCACCAGCTCCCTACTTCGACAGGGCGACTATGGCTACACCTTC
CDR3: CATSSLLRQGDYGYTF

J: TRBJ1-3
D: -
size: -
V: TRBV6-5
DNA: TGTGCCACCTCCCGCCGGGGGGCAAACACCATATATTTT
CDR3: CATSRRGANTIYF

J: TRBJ2-7
D: TRBD2
size: -
V: TRBV6-2/TRBV6-3
DNA: TGTGCCAGCAGTTACTCGGTCAGCGGGGGGGACTCCTACGAGCAGTACTTC
CDR3: CASSYSVSGGDSYEQYF

J: TRBJ2-1
D: -
size: -
V: TRBV10-2
DNA: TGCGCCAGCAGTGAGTCGATATGGGATGAGCAGTTCTTC
CDR3: CASSESIWDEQFF

J: TRBJ2-1
D: TRBD2
size: once
V: TRBV14
DNA: TGTGCCAGCAGCCAAGCGGGGGGGGCCTACAATGAGCAGTTCTTC
CDR3: CASSQAGGAYNEQFF

J: TRBJ2-6
D: TRBD1
size: -
V: TRBV5-5
DNA: TGTGCCAGCAGCTTGGAGTATTCAGGACAGGGGGCGTCTGGGGCCAACGTCCTGACTTTC
CDR3: CASSLEYSGQGASGANVLTF

J: TRBJ2-1
D: -
size: -
V: TRBV6-5
DNA: TGTGCCAGCAGTTACTCGGGGGGGGGCCTGAACAATGAGCAGTTCTTC
CDR3: CASSYSGGGLNNEQFF

J: TRBJ1-2
D: -
size: -
V: TRBV19
DNA: TGTGCCAGTACGTCCGGGGGGCAGAACTATGGCTACACCTTC
CDR3: CASTSGGQNYGYTF

J: TRBJ2-1
D: -
size: once
V: TRBV27
DNA: TGTGCCAGCACTACCCCCCCGCTGGCCTACAATGAGCAGTTCTTC
CDR3: CASTTPPLAYNEQFF

J: TRBJ1-5
D: -
size: -
V: TRBV7-9
DNA: TGTGCCAGCAGCCCCGGGGGCAATCAGCCCCAGCATTTT
CDR3: CASSPGGNQPQHF

J: TRBJ2-1
D: TRBD1
size: -
V: TRBV13
DNA: TGTGCCAGCAGCCAGACAGGGGGCACCTACAATGAGCAGTTCTTC
CDR3: CASSQTGGTYNEQFF

J: TRBJ2-7
D: -
size: -
V: TRBV7-2
DNA: TGTGCCAGCAGCTTATCGGGGAGCTCCTACGAGCAGTACTTC
CDR3: CASSLSGSSYEQYF

J: TRBJ1-6
D: TRBD1
size: -
V: TRBV19
DNA: TGTGCCAGTAGGCGGACAGGGTTGAACTCACCCCTCCACTTT
CDR3: CASRRTGLNSPLHF

J: TRBJ1-1
D: -
size: once
V: TRBV5-1
DNA: TGCGCCAGCAGCTTGGCAGGCGGCGGCCAGAACACTGAAGCTTTCTTT
CDR3: CASSLAGGGQNTEAFF

J: TRBJ2-1
D: -
size: -
V: TRBV3-1/TRBV3-2
DNA: TGTGCCAGCAGCCAAGCCCTAGGGGGGTACAATGAGCAGTTCTTC
CDR3: CASSQALGGYNEQFF

J: TRBJ2-2
D: -
size: once
V: TRBV18
DNA: TGTGCCAGCTCACCACGGGACATGAACACCGGGGAGCTGTTTTTT
CDR3: CASSPRDMNTGELFF

J: TRBJ1-1
D: -
size: -
V: TRBV13
DNA: TGTGCCAGCAGCTTGGCCCCGGGGAGCCCGGGCACTGAAGCTTTCTTT
CDR3: CASSLAPGSPGTEAFF

J: TRBJ1-2
D: -
size: -
V: TRBV7-2
DNA: TGTGCCAGCAGCTTAGTCGGCGAGGGCCCTGGCTACACCTTC
CDR3: CASSLVGEGPGYTF

J: TRBJ1-5
D: TRBD1
size: -
V: TRBV6-1
DNA: TGTGCCAGCAGTGAAGTTACAGGGGAAGGGGGGCCCCAGCATTTT
CDR3: CASSEVTGEGGPQHF

J: TRBJ2-7
D: -
size: -
V: TRBV7-2
DNA: TGTGCCAGCAGCTTAGCCGGGAGCGGGGAGCAGTACTTC
CDR3: CASSLAGSGEQYF

J: TRBJ2-3
D: TRBD2
size: -
V: TRBV3-1/TRBV3-2
DNA: TGTGCCAGCAGCCAAACCCGTGGTTCCAGGGTGGTCGGGAGGTCGGATACGCAGTATTTT
CDR3: CASSQTRGSRVVGRSDTQYF

J: TRBJ1-1
D: TRBD1
size: -
V: TRBV7-9
DNA: TGTGCCAGCAGCTCCCTAGACAGGGGGCACACTGAAGCTTTCTTT
CDR3: CASSSLDRGHTEAFF

J: TRBJ2-3
D: -
size: -
V: TRBV6-6
DNA: TGTGCCAGCAGTTACGATGCGGTCACAGATACGCAGTATTTT
CDR3: CASSYDAVTDTQYF

J: TRBJ1-1
D: -
size: -
V: TRBV11-2
DNA: TGTGCCAGCAGCTTAGTGTTAGGTCCCAACACTGAAGCTTTCTTT
CDR3: CASSLVLGPNTEAFF

J: TRBJ2-7
D: TRBD1
size: once
V: TRBV27
DNA: TGTGCCAGCAGTTCCGCCGGGACAGTCGACGAGCAGTACTTC
CDR3: CASSSAGTVDEQYF

J: TRBJ1-2
D: -
size: -
V: TRBV5-6
DNA: TGTGCCAGCAGCCCGACCAGGGCCCTCTATGGCTACACCTTC
CDR3: CASSPTRALYGYTF

J: TRBJ1-3
D: -
size: -
V: TRBV5-1
DNA: TGCGCCAGCACCGAAGGGACACGCTCTGGAAACACCATATATTTT
CDR3: CASTEGTRSGNTIYF

J: TRBJ1-6
D: -
size: -
V: TRBV30
DNA: TGTGCCTGGAGTCCATCCAGGACAGTATCACCCCTCCACTTT
CDR3: CAWSPSRTVSPLHF

J: TRBJ1-1
D: -
size: -
V: TRBV6-2/TRBV6-3
DNA: TGTGCCAGCAGTTACTCAGCCGTGGGAAACACTGAAGCTTTCTTT
CDR3: CASSYSAVGNTEAFF

J: TRBJ2-1
D: TRBD2
size: -
V: TRBV7-2
DNA: TGTGCCAGCAGCTTAGGCAGCGGGGCTGGTGAGCAGTTCTTC
CDR3: CASSLGSGAGEQFF

J: TRBJ1-2
D: -
size: -
V: TRBV27
DNA: TGTGCCAGCAGTTTACAGGGAAGCGGCTATGGCTACACCTTC
CDR3: CASSLQGSGYGYTF

J: TRBJ1-2
D: -
size: -
V: TRBV19
DNA: TGTGCCAGTTCAATTGATGACAGGTTCGGCGGCTACACCTTC
CDR3: CASSIDDRFGGYTF

J: TRBJ2-3
D: -
size: once
V: TRBV12-3/TRBV12-4
DNA: TGTGCCAGCAGCAGACTACTCGCAGATACGCAGTATTTT
CDR3: CASSRLLADTQYF

J: TRBJ2-7
D: -
size: -
V: TRBV23-1
DNA: TGCGCCAGCACCCGGGCAGGGTGGGCCTACGAGCAGTACTTC
CDR3: CASTRAGWAYEQYF

J: TRBJ2-1
D: TRBD2
size: -
V: TRBV15
DNA: TGTGCCACCAGCAGAGACCGTACGAGGATGCCTAGCGGGGACAATGAGCAGTTCTTC
CDR3: CATSRDRTRMPSGDNEQFF

J: TRBJ1-1
D: -
size: -
V: TRBV10-3
DNA: TGTGCCATCAGGGGGGGTCTGAACACTGAAGCTTTCTTT
CDR3: CAIRGGLNTEAFF

J: TRBJ1-1
D: TRBD1
size: once
V: TRBV19
DNA: TGTGCCAGTACCATGACGACAGGGGGGAACACTGAAGCTTTCTTT
CDR3: CASTMTTGGNTEAFF

J: TRBJ2-7
D: TRBD2
size: -
V: TRBV5-4
DNA: TGTGCCAGCAGCCGCGGGGGACTACTGGGCTCCTACGAGCAGTACTTC
CDR3: CASSRGGLLGSYEQYF

J: TRBJ2-3
D: -
size: -
V: TRBV19
DNA: TGTGCCAGTAGTGCAAAGGGGGCAGATACGCAGTATTTT
CDR3: CASSAKGADTQYF

J: TRBJ2-4
D: TRBD2
size: -
V: TRBV3-1/TRBV3-2
DNA: TGTGCCAGCAGCCAAGTTGGCGGGGGATATAAACTAGCCAAAAACATTCAGTACTTC
CDR3: CASSQVGGGYKLAKNIQYF

J: TRBJ1-5
D: -
size: -
V: TRBV23-1
DNA: TGCGCCAGCAGTCAATCCACGGGGTCCACAATCTCAGTCGATCCCCAGCCCCAGCATTTT
CDR3: CASSQSTGSTISVDPQPQHF

J: TRBJ1-5
D: -
size: -
V: TRBV21-1
DNA: TGTGCCAGCAGCAGGCCCGGGACAGGACACAATCAGCCCCAGCATTTT
CDR3: CASSRPGTGHNQPQHF